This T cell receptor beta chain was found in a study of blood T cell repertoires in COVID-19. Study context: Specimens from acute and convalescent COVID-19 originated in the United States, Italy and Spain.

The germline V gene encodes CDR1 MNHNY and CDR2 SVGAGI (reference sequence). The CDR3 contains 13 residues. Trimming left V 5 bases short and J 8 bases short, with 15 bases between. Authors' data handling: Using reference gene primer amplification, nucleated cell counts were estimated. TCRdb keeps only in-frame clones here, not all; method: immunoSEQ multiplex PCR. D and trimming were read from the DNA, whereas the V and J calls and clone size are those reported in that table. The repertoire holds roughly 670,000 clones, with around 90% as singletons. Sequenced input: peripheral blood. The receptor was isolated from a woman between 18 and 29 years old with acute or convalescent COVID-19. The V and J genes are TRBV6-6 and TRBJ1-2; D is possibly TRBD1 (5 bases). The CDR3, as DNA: TGTGCCAGCAGTGGGGCCCAGGGTTCAGGCTACACCTTC. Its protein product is CASSGAQGSGYTF.